This entry is about one T cell receptor beta chain. This sample is drawn from a study of blood T cell repertoires in COVID-19. At the level of the study: From T cells, B-cell-depleted T cells, or PBMCs came the material, which was cDNA or gDNA.

V was trimmed by 2 bases and J by 7 bases, leaving 9 bases between them. This CDR3 comprises 11 residues. Germline assignment: CDR1 DFQATT and CDR2 SNEGSKA (reference sequence). Only in-frame clones appear in the TCRdb table, and some are missing; sequencing was by immunoSEQ multiplex PCR. This sample has some 150,000 clones, with less than 90% found just once. The sequencing sample was made of peripheral blood. This receptor was identified in a woman aged 60 to 75 with COVID-19, enrolled during active disease. The gene calls are TRBV20-1 and TRBJ2-7; D is perhaps TRBD2 (6 bases). The CDR3 spells CSARRLAEQYF. CDR3 in DNA: TGCAGTGCTAGAAGGCTAGCGGAGCAGTACTTC.